These T cell receptor beta chains were read from a single sample in a study of T cells in Graves' hyperthyroidism and ophthalmopathy. TCRdb fed the multiplex PCR reads into MiXCR, producing one record per CDR3 protein. The repertoire holds roughly 700,000 distinct CDR3 sequences, with around 15% as singletons. Material for sequencing was blood. These TCRs come from a woman between 18 and 29 years old with Graves' hyperthyroidism. Each CDR3 is given without its conserved first and last residue. A D gene is named only where the DNA matches it firmly. Clone size, where shown, is once, few, many, or a class for clones that have expanded.

CDR3aa: SVDGTSGEQF
v_gene: TRBV29-1
abundance: many
d_gene: TRBD2
j_gene: TRBJ2-1

CDR3aa: ASGQQPSEKLF
v_gene: TRBV28
abundance: -
d_gene: -
j_gene: TRBJ1-4

CDR3aa: ASRPSGGHTEAF
v_gene: TRBV4-3
abundance: -
d_gene: -
j_gene: TRBJ1-1

CDR3aa: ASSFGYPAYEQY
v_gene: TRBV28
abundance: many
d_gene: -
j_gene: TRBJ2-7

CDR3aa: ASSLGVSTDTQY
v_gene: TRBV7-2
abundance: many
d_gene: -
j_gene: TRBJ2-3

CDR3aa: ASSLALSAYEQY
v_gene: TRBV7-9
abundance: many
d_gene: -
j_gene: TRBJ2-7

CDR3aa: ATSRDKAGGSYGYT
v_gene: TRBV15
abundance: many
d_gene: TRBD1
j_gene: TRBJ1-2

CDR3aa: ASSYRLAGMNEQF
v_gene: TRBV28
abundance: many
d_gene: TRBD2
j_gene: TRBJ2-1

CDR3aa: ASKDLGLAGNEQF
v_gene: TRBV10-2
abundance: -
d_gene: TRBD2
j_gene: TRBJ2-1

CDR3aa: ASSSGVIRLYSNQPQH
v_gene: TRBV12-3/TRBV12-4
abundance: many
d_gene: -
j_gene: TRBJ1-5